This is a list of T cell receptor beta chains from one sample in a study of cytomegalovirus exposure and HLA in healthy donors. The repertoire was sequenced with immunoSEQ multiplex PCR; TCRdb's copy has only in-frame clones and lacks some. This sample has 150,000 to 200,000 clones; 81% occur once, and the top ten carry 4.9%. The specimen sequenced was PBMCs. Receptors were obtained from a young woman in good health and CMV-seropositive. Each CDR3 is given with its conserved first and last residue. A D gene is named only where the DNA matches it firmly. Part of the rows lack a size; the others show once, few, many or a class for expanded clones.

D	size	V	J	CDR3	DNA
TRBD1	.	TRBV6-5	TRBJ2-7	CASSSPGTGVYEQYF	TGTGCCAGCAGTTCCCCCGGGACAGGGGTGTACGAGCAGTACTTC
TRBD2	few	TRBV4-3	TRBJ2-3	CASSQDSGGMWNTQYF	TGCGCCAGCAGCCAAGATAGCGGGGGGATGTGGAATACGCAGTATTTT
TRBD1	once	TRBV25-1	TRBJ2-7	CASSSLKGTGAYEQYF	TGTGCCAGCAGTAGTTTGAAGGGGACAGGAGCCTACGAGCAGTACTTC
.	.	TRBV7-3	TRBJ2-1	CASSLGRGNNEQFF	TGTGCCAGCAGCTTAGGTAGGGGAAACAATGAGCAGTTCTTC
.	once	TRBV4-3	TRBJ2-7	CASSQVLDSAFYEQYF	TGCGCCAGCAGCCAAGTCCTCGACAGCGCTTTCTACGAGCAGTACTTC
.	.	TRBV29-1	TRBJ2-1	CSASLSSYNEQFF	TGCAGCGCCTCCCTTTCCTCCTACAATGAGCAGTTCTTC
.	.	TRBV13	TRBJ2-7	CASSSPNSSYEQYF	TGTGCCAGCAGCTCTCCTAATAGCTCCTACGAGCAGTACTTC
.	.	TRBV7-6	TRBJ2-3	CASSFAPSTDTQYF	TGTGCCAGCAGCTTTGCGCCTAGCACAGATACGCAGTATTTT
.	.	TRBV18	TRBJ2-3	CASSLPGQPSTDTQYF	TGTGCCAGCTCATTGCCGGGACAACCTAGCACAGATACGCAGTATTTT
.	.	TRBV7-9	TRBJ2-7	CASSLVQGGTYEQYF	TGTGCCAGCAGCTTAGTTCAGGGGGGAACCTACGAGCAGTACTTC
TRBD2	few	TRBV4-3	TRBJ2-5	CASSQGVSVAGVGETQYF	TGCGCCAGCAGCCAAGGGGTATCGGTAGCGGGGGTGGGGGAGACCCAGTACTTC
.	.	TRBV5-6	TRBJ2-7	CASSLDVIYEQYF	TGTGCCAGCAGCTTGGATGTCATCTACGAGCAGTACTTC
TRBD1	.	TRBV5-6	TRBJ1-1	CASSLVSGTAQRTEAFF	TGTGCCAGCAGCTTGGTGTCTGGGACAGCTCAGAGGACTGAAGCTTTCTTT
.	.	TRBV1	TRBJ1-1	CTSSFDRNTEAFF	TGCACCAGCAGCTTCGACAGGAACACTGAAGCTTTCTTT
TRBD1	.	TRBV5-1	TRBJ2-1	CASSPPGQGGNEQFF	TGCGCCAGCAGCCCACCGGGACAGGGGGGCAATGAGCAGTTCTTC